This record concerns one T cell receptor (beta chain) sequence. This clone was seen just once. Which antigen it targets is not known. Base qualities are not at hand, and no much larger clone is one base apart. TCRbeta CDR3 regions were amplified from genomic DNA by means of the immunoSEQ Assay, a bias-controlled multiplex PCR. In the authors' own workflow: Within the assay, amplification of reference gene primers was used to estimate how many nucleated cells each sample contained. To quantify the absolute abundance of each unique TCRbeta CDR3 rearrangement, sequence reads were collapsed and filtered. For each sample, productive Simpson clonality was calculated as the square root of Simpson's diversity index across productive rearrangements. TCRdb stores this immuneACCESS table with in-frame sequences only. Part of the clones is absent; in the studies checked, under half of the shortfall reflects unresolved V genes, and no reason is known for the rest. D and trimming were read from the DNA, whereas the V and J calls and clone size are those reported in that table. Counted in this sample were 250,000 or so clones; about 87% of them appeared once. The ten largest clones capture approximately 1.5% of the sample.

The data were taken from a study of blood T cell repertoires in COVID-19 (dated by TCRdb to about 2020). Study-wide context: The collaborator samples originated in the United States, Italy and Spain and spanned the acute and convalescent phases of COVID-19. The prospective study material was composed of cDNA or gDNA derived from T cells, B-cell-depleted T cells, or PBMCs. Subjects who had been exposed to COVID-19, were actively infected with it, or had recovered from it provided the deeply sampled blood TCRbeta repertoires that made up the dataset. The repertoires were made available in a free public database intended to serve as a resource for research on the immune response to SARS-CoV-2. The samples were drawn from two sources: the first 160 participants of the ongoing ImmuneRACE study, and approximately 1,300 subjects contributed by 6 global collaborators. The sample metadata nearly always contained a de-identified subject ID, COVID-19 status, age in years and sex. Where HLA class I and class II types were available, the types were taken from metadata supplied by the sample provider, not from assay-based typing.

Enrolling through a virtual design, the prospective study's participants ranged in age from roughly 18 to 95 years and lived across some 23 United States geographic areas. To assign participants to cohorts, the prospective study relied on clinical history that participants themselves reported in a screening survey and a study questionnaire. For ImmuneRACE Cohort 3, a participant was defined as recovered based on two consecutive negative NP/OP PCR tests, clearance by a healthcare professional, or resolution of symptoms. Each participant in the prospective study had whole blood, serum and a nasopharyngeal or oropharyngeal swab collected by mobile phlebotomists. Additional blood draws and questionnaires over an approximately 2-month period could optionally be provided by prospective study participants. Prospective study blood samples were shipped either frozen or at room temperature before DNA extraction.

Study-wide conclusions, independent of this receptor: The amount of clinical and demographic metadata varied by source and participant and was provided uncurated.

From its cysteine to its phenylalanine, the CDR3 spans 13 amino acids. Kept here is only the CDR3 DNA, which spans 39 bases and is read in frame from base 1. CDR1 SNHLY and CDR2 FYNNEI were looked up in the germline V gene. V loses 2 bases of germline sequence and J loses 7 bases, and the interval between the two ends is 11 bases. This sequence uses TRBV2 and TRBJ1-1; possibly the D gene is TRBD1, per 5 matching bases. The sample was PBMCs or T cells enriched from blood (not recorded which). The clonotype originates from a woman between 45 and 60 years old who had recovered from COVID-19. The CDR3 region: CASSESWGGEAFF. At the DNA level, the sequence is TGTGCCAGCAGTGAATCGTGGGGGGGTGAAGCTTTCTTT.